The 9 T cell receptor beta chains below all came from one sample that was sequenced in a study of OX40 agonist ivuxolimab in advanced cancers. The table came from immunoSEQ multiplex PCR; TCRdb's copy has only in-frame clones and leaves some out. Seen here are about 52,000 clones, 80% to 95% observed once, and the top ten hold approximately 25%. The sequencing here drew on CD4+ or CD8+ T cells sorted from blood, taken in a trial of the OX40 agonist ivuxolimab. These receptors were taken from an adult with an advanced solid tumor such as melanoma, head and neck, liver or kidney cancer.

V gene TRBV28 combines with J gene TRBJ2-7; unclear D gene. The CDR3 sequence is 15 residues long. Trimming removed 3 bases from V and 0 bases from J, with 12 bases in between. CDR1 and CDR2 from the germline V gene are MDHEN and SYDVKM. CDR3 residues: CASSFPGLSSYEQYF. CDR3 nucleotide sequence: TGTGCCAGCAGTTTCCCGGGCCTCAGCTCCTACGAGCAGTACTTC.

This CDR3 is CATSRELAGPSYEQYF. The CDR3 DNA follows: TGTGCCACCAGCAGAGAGCTAGCGGGACCCTCCTACGAGCAGTACTTC. V gene TRBV15 combines with J gene TRBJ2-7, with TRBD2 matching over 9 bases. Losses at the gene ends were 0 bases for V and 0 bases for J; bases not matched to a gene: 3. This CDR3 is built from 16 residues. The germline V gene encodes CDR1 LNHNV and CDR2 YYDKDF (reference sequence).

The chain couples TRBV9 to TRBJ2-7; perhaps TRBD2 as D (5 bases). Germline CDR1 and CDR2: SGDLS and YYNGEE. The CDR3 runs 13 residues. V gave up 2 bases and J gave up 6 bases, with 12 bases separating them. As DNA, the CDR3 is TGTGCCAGCAGCGTTACTAGTCCCGGCGAGCAGTACTTC. Its translation: CASSVTSPGEQYF.

The V call is TRBV27, the J call TRBJ1-5, with D possibly TRBD1 on 5 matching bases. This CDR3 has 13 residues. Germline assignment: CDR1 MNHEY and CDR2 SMNVEV (reference sequence). V was clipped by 6 bases and J by 5 bases, with 11 bases between them. CDR3 residues: CASSFGTHQPQHF. The CDR3 nucleotides read TGTGCCAGCAGCTTCGGGACGCATCAGCCCCAGCATTTT.

This chain uses TRBV11-2 with TRBJ2-7, with D uncertain. Germline V gene data show CDR1 as SGHAT and CDR2 as FQNNGV. The V end was cut by 4 bases, the J end by 2 bases, with 12 bases between. The CDR3 covers 14 residues. CDR3 in DNA: TGTGCCAGCAGCTACGACCCTGGGGCCTACGAGCAGTACTTC. Translating it yields CASSYDPGAYEQYF. Full variable domain (remainder filled in from reference TRBV11-2 and TRBJ2-7): EAGVAQSPRYKIIEKRQSVAFWCNPISGHATLYWYQQILGQGPKLLIQFQNNGVVDDSQLPKDRFSAERLKGVDSTLKIQPAKLEDSAVYLCASSYDPGAYEQYFGPGTRLTVT.

In its sample, this clone ranks as medium-sized. V gene TRBV5-1 combines with J gene TRBJ2-2; TRBD1 matches at 10 bases. The CDR3 consists of 17 residues. V was pared by 3 bases and J by 2 bases, with 7 bases of the junction left unmatched. The germline V gene has CDR1 SGHRS and CDR2 YFSETQ. The CDR3 sequence is CASSSIRTGGNTGELFF. The CDR3 DNA is TGCGCCAGCAGCTCAATCCGGACAGGGGGAAACACCGGGGAGCTGTTTTTT.

V usage is TRBV5-1 and J usage is TRBJ1-1; D perhaps matches TRBD1 (6 bases). Germline V CDR1 and CDR2: SGHRS, YFSETQ. V gave up 4 bases and J gave up 1 base, with 14 bases separating them. There are 15 residues in the CDR3. CDR3 in amino acids: CASSPRQAANTEAFF. CDR3 sequence (DNA): TGCGCCAGCAGCCCGCGACAGGCCGCGAACACTGAAGCTTTCTTT.

The V and J genes are TRBV2 and TRBJ2-7; D is undetermined. The CDR3 runs to 15 residues. Germline loops: CDR1 SNHLY, CDR2 FYNNEI. The V end was cut by 4 bases, the J end by 2 bases, with 15 bases between. CDR3: CASSVYFSLTYEQYF. The DNA for the CDR3 is TGTGCCAGCAGTGTCTACTTTTCCTTAACCTACGAGCAGTACTTC.

V and J are TRBV19 and TRBJ2-2; D unresolved. The CDR3 contains 13 residues. The V end lost 2 bases, the J end lost 5 bases, and 6 bases lay between the germline ends. Germline CDR1 reads LNHDA; CDR2 reads SQIVND (reference sequence). The CDR3 nucleotides are TGTGCCAGTAGTATAATAGATACCGGGGAGCTGTTTTTT. Translation: CASSIIDTGELFF.